This TCR beta chain was recovered during a study of post-analysis software for immune sequencing data. Overall study context: Courses of disease covered relapsing-remitting, secondary progressive and progressive-relapsing multiple sclerosis. General study points: Roughly 5 TRBV segments occurring more often in patients than controls included TRBV5-6, TRBV5-1 and TRBV20-1. Compared against controls, patients with multiple sclerosis displayed significantly lower normalized Chao1 diversity. Samples from a shared batch, those prepared together, strongly co-clustered by F measure.

Prepared TCR beta cDNA libraries contained unique molecular identifiers. Once about 0.95 to 10 million T cells were used, roughly 490,000 cDNA molecules resulted. TCRdb analysed the PCR reads with MiXCR anew, one entry per CDR3 protein. The table records about 800,000 distinct CDR3 sequences, roughly 29% of them present only once. This CDR3 region has 15 residues. V trimming: 9 bases; J trimming: 3 bases; junction bases outside the gene matches: 8. Looked up from germline, CDR1 is SGHTA and CDR2 is FQGNSA. A word on this clonotype: What it recognizes is unknown.

The sample taken for sequencing was blood. The V and J genes are TRBV7-2 and TRBJ2-1; TRBD1 agrees at 10 bases. The sequence derives from a girl aged 5-17 years with multiple sclerosis. CDR3 residues: CASSATGGIYNEQFF. DNA for the CDR3: TGTGCCAGTAGCGCGACAGGGGGCATCTACAATGAGCAGTTCTTC.